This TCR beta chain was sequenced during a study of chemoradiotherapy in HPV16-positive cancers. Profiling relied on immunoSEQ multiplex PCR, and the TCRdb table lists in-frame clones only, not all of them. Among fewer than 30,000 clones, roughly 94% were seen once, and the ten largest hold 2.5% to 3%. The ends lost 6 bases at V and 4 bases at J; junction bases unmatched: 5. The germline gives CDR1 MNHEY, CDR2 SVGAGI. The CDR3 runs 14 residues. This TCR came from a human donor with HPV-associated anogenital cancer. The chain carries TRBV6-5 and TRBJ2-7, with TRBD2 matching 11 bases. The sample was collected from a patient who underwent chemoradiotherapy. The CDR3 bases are TGTGCCAGCAGCACTAGCGGGAGTGTTTACGAGCAGTACTTC. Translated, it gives CASSTSGSVYEQYF.